Listed below are T cell receptor beta chains from one sample, sequenced in a study of T cell changes during pregnancy in multiple sclerosis. Sequencing was performed with immunoSEQ multiplex PCR; in TCRdb, only in-frame clones are kept and a portion is missing. The sample records 65,000 to 85,000 clones, approximately 91% being singletons. This material consisted of peripheral blood, taken in the second trimester of pregnancy. These receptors came from a female donor with multiple sclerosis, enrolled in a pregnancy study. The CDR3 runs from the conserved cysteine through the conserved F or W. D genes are given only for firm matches. For some rows the clone size is stated as once, few or many, or as a class when expanded; others skip it.

d_call: -; j_call: TRBJ2-1; v_call: TRBV25-1; clone_size: -; cdr3_nt: TGTGCCAGCAGTGAGCTAGCGAGAAATTCCACACCGTACAATGAGCAGTTCTTC; cdr3_aa: CASSELARNSTPYNEQFF
d_call: TRBD1; j_call: TRBJ2-1; v_call: TRBV7-9; clone_size: -; cdr3_nt: TGTGCCAGCACCGGGACAGGGGACATCAATGAGCAGTTCTTC; cdr3_aa: CASTGTGDINEQFF
d_call: -; j_call: TRBJ1-2; v_call: TRBV5-1; clone_size: -; cdr3_nt: TGCGCCAGCAGCCTCTCCCTAGCTTATGGCTACACCTTC; cdr3_aa: CASSLSLAYGYTF
d_call: -; j_call: TRBJ1-4; v_call: TRBV5-1; clone_size: -; cdr3_nt: TGCGCCAGCAGCTTGGGACTCTCGGCGAACGAAAAACTGTTTTTT; cdr3_aa: CASSLGLSANEKLFF
d_call: -; j_call: TRBJ2-3; v_call: TRBV7-3; clone_size: -; cdr3_nt: TGTGCCAGCAGCCGTTACTTCCCCCCCAGGGCTCCAGATACGCAGTATTTT; cdr3_aa: CASSRYFPPRAPDTQYF
d_call: TRBD2; j_call: TRBJ2-2; v_call: TRBV5-4; clone_size: -; cdr3_nt: TGTGCCAGCAGCTTGGGCCGGGGGGGATTCACCGGGGAGCTGTTTTTT; cdr3_aa: CASSLGRGGFTGELFF
d_call: -; j_call: TRBJ1-3; v_call: TRBV6-5; clone_size: -; cdr3_nt: TGTGCCAGCGCGAGAAGCTCTGGAAACACCATATATTTT; cdr3_aa: CASARSSGNTIYF
d_call: -; j_call: TRBJ1-3; v_call: TRBV7-9; clone_size: few; cdr3_nt: TGTGCCAGCACCCCTTTCAGGGGAAACACCATATATTTT; cdr3_aa: CASTPFRGNTIYF
d_call: -; j_call: TRBJ2-1; v_call: TRBV7-7; clone_size: -; cdr3_nt: TGTGCCAGCAGCTTAGCGCAAGGAGGCGGGGAAGGTGAGCAGTTCTTC; cdr3_aa: CASSLAQGGGEGEQFF
d_call: -; j_call: TRBJ1-2; v_call: TRBV6-5; clone_size: -; cdr3_nt: TGTGCCAGCAGTTACTTGGTTGAGAGGTGGTATGGCTACACCTTC; cdr3_aa: CASSYLVERWYGYTF
d_call: TRBD2; j_call: TRBJ2-2; v_call: TRBV5-6; clone_size: -; cdr3_nt: TGTGCCAGCACCATGCGGAGCGGGGCTCTCACCGGGGAGCTGTTTTTT; cdr3_aa: CASTMRSGALTGELFF